This TCR beta chain emerged from a study of blood T cell repertoires in COVID-19. As for the study in general: Samples came from the United States, Italy and Spain, spanning acute and convalescent COVID-19. PBMCs, B-cell-depleted T cells, or T cells were the source of the cDNA or gDNA that made up the material.

This clone was counted ten times or more. In the original workflow: Estimation of nucleated cell counts relied on the amplification of reference gene primers. Sequencing was performed with immunoSEQ multiplex PCR; in TCRdb, only in-frame clones are kept and a portion is missing. Clone size and V and J calls were adopted from that table, with D and trimming inferred from the DNA. The sample holds approximately 120,000 clones; roughly 85% are singletons and the top ten take approximately 4%. The CDR3 has 16 residues. The germline V gene has CDR1 SNHLY and CDR2 FYNNEI. With 5 bases clipped from V and 0 bases from J, the junction kept 3 bases outside the gene matches.

The origin of this receptor is a human donor in a cohort sampled during active COVID-19. The chain recombines TRBV2 with TRBJ1-4; 10 nucleotides match TRBD1. The sequencing input was peripheral blood. CDR3 sequence reads: CASSRDRGATNEKLFF. The DNA for the CDR3 is TGTGCCAGCAGTAGGGACAGGGGAGCAACTAATGAAAAACTGTTTTTT. Using reference TRBV2 and TRBJ1-4 for the parts outside the CDR3, the full variable domain is EPEVTQTPSHQVTQMGQEVILRCVPISNHLYFYWYRQILGQKVEFLVSFYNNEISEKSEIFDDQFSVERPDGSNFTLKIRSTKLEDSAMYFCASSRDRGATNEKLFFGSGTQLSVL.